These 10 T cell receptor beta chains originate from one sample sequenced in a study of blood T cell repertoires in COVID-19. Profiling relied on immunoSEQ multiplex PCR, and the TCRdb table lists in-frame clones only, not all of them. Of 250,000 to 350,000 clones detected, 88% appear once; the ten largest clones hold just under 1%. Sequencing input: PBMCs or T cells enriched from blood (not recorded which). These receptors were collected from a woman younger than 45 who had recovered from COVID-19.

The chain has TRBV20-1 and TRBJ2-7; D remains ambiguous. This CDR3 comprises 10 residues. The germline gives CDR1 DFQATT, CDR2 SNEGSKA (reference sequence). The ends were cut back, 5 bases at V and 3 bases at J, with 5 bases in the middle. The CDR3 DNA follows: TGCAGTGCTTTATTCTACGAGCAGTACTTC. Amino acid sequence: CSALFYEQYF.

The count of this clone is one. The chain joins TRBV4-1 to TRBJ1-5; possible D gene TRBD1, 5 bases. The CDR3 is 14 residues long. CDR1 is MGHRA, CDR2 YSYEKL, per germline. V was shortened by 1 base and J by 3 bases, with 7 bases between the two germline ends. This CDR3 reads CASSQGRVNQPQHF. The CDR3 DNA reads as TGCGCCAGCAGCCAAGGCAGGGTCAATCAGCCCCAGCATTTT.

This chain links TRBV6-5 with TRBJ2-7; 8 bases are shared with TRBD1. Looked up from germline, CDR1 is MNHEY and CDR2 is SVGAGI. J gave up 5 bases and V 0 bases, and 6 bases lay outside the gene matches. The CDR3 spans 15 residues. The CDR3 bases are TGTGCCAGCAGTTACTCATCCGCAGGGGGCCACGAGCAGTACTTC. Residues: CASSYSSAGGHEQYF.

A single count supports this clone. This chain connects TRBV7-2 to TRBJ2-7, with 8 bases lining up with TRBD2. J gave up 6 bases and V 5 bases, and 12 bases lay outside the gene matches. The CDR3 is 15 amino acids. Germline CDR1 reads SGHTA; CDR2 reads FQGNSA. CDR3 sequence: CASSPPSSGGREQYF. In nucleotides, the CDR3 is TGTGCCAGCAGCCCCCCCAGCAGCGGGGGCCGCGAGCAGTACTTC.

The gene calls are TRBV20-1 and TRBJ2-1; 13 bases map to TRBD2. The CDR3 has 19 amino acids. Germline loops: CDR1 DFQATT, CDR2 SNEGSKA (reference sequence). V lost 3 bases and J lost 0; bases outside the gene matches: 11. In DNA, the CDR3 is TGCAGTGCTAGTGGGGGACTAGCGGGGACCAGGAGCTCCTACAATGAGCAGTTCTTC. It translates to CSASGGLAGTRSSYNEQFF.

The chain is built from TRBV27 and TRBJ2-7, with 11 bases matching TRBD1. The V segment lost 2 bases and the J segment 3 bases; nucleotides outside the gene matches: 12. The CDR3 has 18 residues. Germline V lookup: CDR1 MNHEY, CDR2 SMNVEV (reference sequence). In DNA form, the CDR3 reads TGTGCCAGCAGTTTAAGAGGTCGGACAGGGGGCATCGTCTACGAGCAGTACTTC. Its protein product is CASSLRGRTGGIVYEQYF.

The gene calls are TRBV7-2 and TRBJ1-2; D not resolved. The CDR3 has 14 residues. The V end was cut by 5 bases, the J end by 8 bases, with 18 bases between. Germline CDR1 reads SGHTA; CDR2 reads FQGNSA. The DNA for the CDR3 is TGTGCCAGCAGCCGGTCCTTTTGGGAGGAAGGCTACACCTTC. Its protein is CASSRSFWEEGYTF.

The CDR3: CASARGQGVHYGYTF. In nucleotides, the CDR3 is TGTGCTAGTGCCAGGGGACAGGGAGTTCACTATGGCTACACCTTC. J is TRBJ1-2 and V is TRBV12-5; TRBD1 agrees at 9 bases. Germline V gene sequence: CDR1 LGHNT, CDR2 FRNRAP. V lost 7 bases, J lost 3 bases, and 9 bases stayed unmatched. The CDR3 has 15 amino acids.

The chain combines TRBV5-1 with TRBJ2-7; D may be TRBD2 (6 bases). Germline V gene data show CDR1 as SGHRS and CDR2 as YFSETQ. Trimming removed 3 bases at V and 2 bases at J, with 15 bases between. CDR3 size: 15 residues. For the CDR3, the DNA is TGCGCCAGCAGCTACCTCCGGGACTCTACCTACGAGCAGTACTTC. Translation: CASSYLRDSTYEQYF.

The V call is TRBV20-1, the J call TRBJ1-2, with 8 bases that match TRBD1. The CDR3 is 15 residues long. Trimming removed 4 bases from V and 2 bases from J; junction bases left unmatched: 9. Per germline, CDR1 DFQATT and CDR2 SNEGSKA (reference sequence). In nucleotides, the CDR3 is TGCAGTGCTACTGACAGGGGAAATATCAACTATGGCTACACCTTC. It yields the protein CSATDRGNINYGYTF.